This passage covers 20 T cell receptor beta chains from one sample sequenced in a study of blood T cells in healthy people across ages. For the second PCR, which ran for about 7 to 11 cycles, a sample-barcoded 5' primer and a J-beta primer mix were used. TCRdb re-analysed the 5' RACE reads in MiXCR, keeping a single row per CDR3 protein. This table holds about 800,000 distinct CDR3 sequences, 25% found once. The same data also went into a second study, on T cells of mothers and their children.

Sequenced input: blood. Receptors originate from a boy between 10 and 17 years old in good health.

This clonotype turned up a few times. The genes are TRBV7-2 and TRBJ2-5; 10 bases line up with TRBD2. Matching the DNA end better, TRBJ2-1 makes the J call doubtful. The CDR3 is 16 residues long. Germline V CDR1 and CDR2: SGHTA, FQGNSA. CDR3 in DNA: TGTGCCAGCAGCTTAGACTTAGCGGGAGGCAAGCGTGAGCAGTTCTTC. Translation gives CASSLDLAGGKREQFF.

The V and J genes are TRBV10-3 and TRBJ1-2; 9 positions agree with TRBD1. Germline assignment: CDR1 ENHRY and CDR2 SYGVKD. V shed 2 bases and J 2 bases; nucleotides not matched to a gene: 3. The CDR3 is 15 residues long. The CDR3 sequence is CAISEGDRANYGYTF. The CDR3 DNA is TGTGCCATCAGTGAGGGGGACAGGGCCAACTATGGCTACACCTTC.

In nucleotides, the CDR3 is TGTGCCAGCATGGCTGGGGGGACCTACGAGCAGTACTTC. Its protein product is CASMAGGTYEQYF. This chain joins TRBV6-2 or TRBV6-3 and TRBJ2-5, with a possible D match to TRBD2 (6 bases). With the DNA end fitting TRBJ2-7 better, the J assignment may be wrong. CDR3 length equals 13 residues. CDR1 MNHEY and CDR2 SVGEGT come from the germline V gene.

The chain has TRBV20-1 and TRBJ2-5; D may be TRBD2 (5 bases). Trimming removed 0 bases from V and 7 bases from J, with 12 bases in between. The V gene's germline CDR1 is DFQATT and CDR2 SNEGSKA (reference sequence). The CDR3 is 13 residues long. The CDR3 DNA is TGCAGTGCTAGAGATTATGAAGAGGGGACCCAGTACTTC. Translated, it gives CSARDYEEGTQYF.

J is TRBJ1-2 and V is TRBV10-3; possible D gene TRBD1, 6 bases. The ends were cut back, 2 bases at V and 2 bases at J, with 9 bases in the middle. This CDR3 comprises 14 residues. Germline V gene lookup returns CDR1 ENHRY and CDR2 SYGVKD. The CDR3 here is CAISEADRNYGYTF. For the CDR3, the DNA is TGTGCCATCAGTGAGGCGGACAGAAACTATGGCTACACCTTC.

CDR3 DNA: TGTGCCAGCAGAGGATTTGGGGGGGCGAGGTACGAGCAGTACTTC. Amino acids: CASRGFGGARYEQYF. The chain is built from TRBV28 and TRBJ2-7; D is possibly TRBD2 (7 bases). The germline V gene has CDR1 MDHEN and CDR2 SYDVKM. CDR3 size: 15 residues. V lost 6 bases and J lost 4, with 19 bases in between.

The CDR3: CASSKRPGDFWSGRRVRAKNIQYF. For the CDR3, the DNA is TGTGCCAGCAGCAAACGGCCGGGAGACTTTTGGAGCGGGAGGCGTGTGAGAGCCAAAAACATTCAGTACTTC. The V call is TRBV21-1, the J call TRBJ2-4; TRBD2 was called by the table and not checked on the DNA. TRBV21-1 is recorded as a pseudogene. This CDR3 spans 24 amino acids.

This clonotype was found a few times. The chain employs TRBV6-1 and TRBJ2-1; 8 bases are a match to TRBD1. The CDR3 covers 18 residues. The V gene's germline CDR1 is MNHNS and CDR2 SASEGT. Trimming removed 5 bases from V and 4 bases from J; junction bases left unmatched: 16. The CDR3 DNA follows: TGTGCCAGCAGTCTCACACCCCCCGGGACAGGAACTTACAATGAGCAGTTCTTC. Translated, it gives CASSLTPPGTGTYNEQFF.

The rearrangement joins TRBV6-2 or TRBV6-3 to TRBJ2-7; D uncertain. Trimming removed 3 bases at V and 2 bases at J, with 8 bases between. The CDR3 sequence is 13 residues long. Germline CDR1 reads MNHEY; CDR2 reads SVGEGT. The CDR3 nucleotides are TGTGCCAGCAGTTATCTGGGAACCTACGAGCAGTACTTC. The encoded protein is CASSYLGTYEQYF.

Turning to this clonotype: Mismatch with germline at one junction end may stem from a read error. The chain combines TRBV29-1 with TRBJ2-2, with D unresolved. CDR3 length: 15 amino acids. CDR1 is SQVTM, CDR2 ANQGSEA, per germline. DNA for the CDR3: TGCAGCGTTGAAAGTGAGAGATCGAACGCCGGGGAGCTGTTTTTT. It is translated as CSVESERSNAGELFF.

This clonotype was found a few times. The genes are TRBV29-1 and TRBJ1-2; D is perhaps TRBD1 (6 bases). The length of the CDR3 is 11 residues. Germline V gene data show CDR1 as SQVTM and CDR2 as ANQGSEA. V lost 4 bases, J lost 6 bases, and 9 bases lay in between. Here the CDR3 reads CSVGDMDGYTF. CDR3 nucleotides: TGCAGCGTTGGGGACATGGATGGCTACACCTTC. The variable domain in full, completed from reference TRBV29-1 and TRBJ1-2, reads SAVISQKPSRDICQRGTSLTIQCQVDSQVTMMFWYRQQPGQSLTLIATANQGSEATYESGFVIDKFPISRPNLTFSTLTVSNMSPEDSSIYLCSVGDMDGYTFGSGTRLTVV.

Remarks on this clonotype: One junction end does not reproduce the germline sequence, and a read error may be involved. The genes are TRBV9 and TRBJ1-3; TRBD1 matches 7 bases. There are 18 residues in the CDR3. The germline V gene encodes CDR1 SGDLS and CDR2 YYNGEE. The CDR3 DNA is TGTGCCGGCAGCGCCAAAAGAGGACAGGAGAGCTCTGGAAACACCATATATTTT. This gives the protein CAGSAKRGQESSGNTIYF.

DNA for the CDR3: TGCAGCGTTGAAGATCAGGGGGCCCACTATGGCTACACCTTC. Translation: CSVEDQGAHYGYTF. The V and J genes are TRBV29-1 and TRBJ1-2; TRBD1 agrees at 8 bases. Germline CDR1 is SQVTM and CDR2 is ANQGSEA. This CDR3 is built from 14 residues. Trimming removed 0 bases from V and 3 bases from J; junction bases left unmatched: 3.

J is TRBJ2-3 and V is TRBV10-3, with D perhaps given as TRBD1 or TRBD2 (5 bases each). The germline CDR1 and CDR2 sequences are ENHRY and SYGVKD. This CDR3 is built from 12 residues. Trimming shortened V by 11 bases and J by 1 base, and 10 bases separated the two germline ends. In nucleotides, the CDR3 is TGTGCCGTAGGGACGGGCACAGATACGCAGTATTTT. It specifies CAVGTGTDTQYF.

This clonotype was picked up a small number of times. The chain combines TRBV6-2 or TRBV6-3 with TRBJ2-5; D gene unclear. This CDR3 comprises 12 residues. Germline V gene sequence: CDR1 MNHEY, CDR2 SVGEGT. The V gene lost 2 bases and the J gene lost 5 bases, with 6 bases spanning the gap. CDR3 DNA sequence: TGTGCCAGCAGTTACGGGTTGGAGACCCAGTACTTC. This encodes CASSYGLETQYF.

This clonotype was recorded many times. This chain links TRBV5-1 with TRBJ1-6, with TRBD1 matching 10 bases. The CDR3 runs 15 residues. CDR1 is SGHRS, CDR2 YFSETQ, per germline. V gave up 0 bases and J gave up 7 bases; unmatched junction bases: 1. In DNA, the CDR3 is TGCGCCAGCAGCTTGGGACAGGGGGCAAATTCACCCCTCCACTTT. This translates into CASSLGQGANSPLHF.

As for this clonotype: One end of the junction varies from germline; a read error may be responsible. The J gene is TRBJ2-5, the V gene TRBV6-2 or TRBV6-3; no clear D. This CDR3 contains 13 residues. Germline V gene sequence: CDR1 MNHEY, CDR2 SVGEGT. Written as DNA, the CDR3 is TGTGCCAGCAGTTACCTGTTCCAAGAGACCCAATACTTC. Its protein is CASSYLFQETQYF.

This clonotype was detected a few times. The CDR3: CASSQWLRGPAIGEQYF. The CDR3, as DNA: TGCGCCAGCAGCCAATGGCTCCGGGGGCCGGCTATCGGCGAGCAGTACTTC. The rearrangement joins TRBV4-3 to TRBJ2-7; D may match TRBD1 or TRBD2 (6 bases each). CDR3 length: 17 amino acids. CDR1 LGHNA and CDR2 YSLEER come from the germline V gene. Trimming shortened V by 2 bases and J by 6 bases, and 23 bases separated the two germline ends.

The chain uses TRBV5-1 and TRBJ2-3, with D maybe TRBD2 (5 bases). The V and J ends lost 0 bases and 4 bases respectively, with 12 bases between them. CDR1 and CDR2 (germline): SGHRS, YFSETQ. This CDR3 is 15 amino acids long. The CDR3 region is CASSLDGVLSDTQYF. DNA for the CDR3: TGCGCCAGCAGCTTGGACGGGGTCTTGTCAGATACGCAGTATTTT.

The gene calls are TRBV27 and TRBJ2-1; 7 nucleotides match TRBD2. Germline values: CDR1 MNHEY, CDR2 SMNVEV (reference sequence). After removal of 4 bases from V and 2 bases from J, the junction contained 2 bases not matched to a gene. The CDR3 has 14 amino acids. The CDR3 DNA reads as TGTGCCAGCAGTTCTAGCGGCACCTACAATGAGCAGTTCTTC. Translated, it gives CASSSSGTYNEQFF.